The clone carrying this T cell receptor (beta chain) was detected ten times or more. Germline trimming cut 6 bases from V and 2 bases from J; bases unmatched to any gene: 7. The CDR3 covers 14 residues. Germline CDR1 and CDR2: DFQATT and SNEGSKA (reference sequence). This specimen belongs to a study of T-cell reconstitution after alpha-beta-depleted transplantation in children. Unique molecular identifiers were incorporated into the prepared TCRbeta library. TCRdb redid the calling of the PCR reads with MiXCR, one entry per CDR3 protein. The table has approximately 630,000 distinct CDR3 sequences, around 13% seen once.

This sequence joins TRBV20-1 and TRBJ1-5; 7 nucleotides agree with TRBD1. This receptor was identified in a girl aged 2 to 9 with congenital amegakaryocytic thrombocytopenia, due to receive a stem cell transplant. The sample in question was PBMCs, obtained before TCRalphabeta/CD19-depleted stem cell transplant. As DNA, the CDR3 is TGCAGTGCGATCCGGGACAGTGGCAATCAGCCCCAGCATTTT. As protein: CSAIRDSGNQPQHF.